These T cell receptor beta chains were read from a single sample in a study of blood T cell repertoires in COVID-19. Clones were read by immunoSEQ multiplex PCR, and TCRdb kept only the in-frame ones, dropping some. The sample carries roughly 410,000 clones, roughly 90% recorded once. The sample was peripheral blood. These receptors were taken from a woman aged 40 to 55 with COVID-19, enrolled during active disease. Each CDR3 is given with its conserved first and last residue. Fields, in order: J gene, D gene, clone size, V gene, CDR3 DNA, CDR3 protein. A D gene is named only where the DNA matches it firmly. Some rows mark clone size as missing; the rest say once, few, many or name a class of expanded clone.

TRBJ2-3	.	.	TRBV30	TGTGCCTGGAGGAACGGCCGGGAGCTCCCCCCAGATACGCAGTATTTT	CAWRNGRELPPDTQYF
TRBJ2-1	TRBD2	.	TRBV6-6	TGTGCCAGCAGTTCATCAGCGGGGGGGCAGAAGTATGAGCAGTTCTTC	CASSSSAGGQKYEQFF
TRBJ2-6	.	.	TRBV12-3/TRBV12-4	TGTGCCAGCAGGTCATCTGGGGCCAACGTCCTGACTTTC	CASRSSGANVLTF
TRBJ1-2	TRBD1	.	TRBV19	TGTGCCAGTAGTATAGACAGGGGGCATGGCTACACCTTC	CASSIDRGHGYTF
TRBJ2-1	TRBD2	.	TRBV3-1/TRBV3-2	TGTGCCAGCAGCCCCGGGGGGGCCTCCTACAATGAGCAGTTCTTC	CASSPGGASYNEQFF
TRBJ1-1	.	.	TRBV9	TGTGCCAGCAGCGGACCAGGGTTCACTGAAGCTTTCTTT	CASSGPGFTEAFF
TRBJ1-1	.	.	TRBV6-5	TGTGCCAGCACTCAGGGCGGCACTGAAGCTTTCTTT	CASTQGGTEAFF
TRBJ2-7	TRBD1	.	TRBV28	TGTGCCAGCAGTCGACAGGGGGAAACCTACGAGCAGTACTTC	CASSRQGETYEQYF
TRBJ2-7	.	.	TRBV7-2	TGTGCCAGCAGCTCAAGCGTATCGGAGGGCTACGAGCAGTACTTC	CASSSSVSEGYEQYF
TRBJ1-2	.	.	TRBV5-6	TGTGCCAGCAGCCAATACTTCGACGGACTCTATGGCTACACCTTC	CASSQYFDGLYGYTF
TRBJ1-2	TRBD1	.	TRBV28	TGTGCCAGCAGTTTAGGCTTGCCCGGGACAGGGGAAGGCTACACCTTC	CASSLGLPGTGEGYTF
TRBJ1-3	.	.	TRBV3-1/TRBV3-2	TGTGCCAGCAGCCAAATCTGGGGCGGAAGCTCTGGAAACACCATATATTTT	CASSQIWGGSSGNTIYF
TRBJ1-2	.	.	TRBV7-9	TGTGCCAGCAGCCCCACAGGGATTTATGGCTACACCTTC	CASSPTGIYGYTF
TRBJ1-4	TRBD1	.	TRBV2	TGTGCCAGCGGGGATCGACAGGGACTTGATGAAAAACTGTTTTTT	CASGDRQGLDEKLFF
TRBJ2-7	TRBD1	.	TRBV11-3	TGTGCCAGCAGCTTGGGGCCGGGACAGGGCCACGAGCAGTACTTC	CASSLGPGQGHEQYF
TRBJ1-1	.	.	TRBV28	TGTGCCAGCAGCCCTGCGGGACCGAACACTGAAGCTTTCTTT	CASSPAGPNTEAFF
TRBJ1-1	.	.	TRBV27	TGTGCCAGCAGTAGGACAGCTTTTAACACTGAAGCTTTCTTT	CASSRTAFNTEAFF
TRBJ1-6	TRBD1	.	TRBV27	TGTGCCAGCAGTTTGGACAGGGGCCCTTCACCCCTCCACTTT	CASSLDRGPSPLHF
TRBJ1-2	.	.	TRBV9	TGTGCCAGCAGCGTGCAGACAAGGTTCGTCTATGGCTACACCTTC	CASSVQTRFVYGYTF
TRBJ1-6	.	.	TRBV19	TGTGCCAGTAGTGAGGGTCATAATTCACCCCTCCACTTT	CASSEGHNSPLHF
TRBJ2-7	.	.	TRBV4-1	TGCGCCAGCAGCCAAGAAGAGGGGGGGGCCGCTGGCCCCTACGAGCAGTACTTC	CASSQEEGGAAGPYEQYF
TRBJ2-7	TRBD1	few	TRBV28	TGTGCCAGCAGTCCTGACTCCGGGACAGGACCCTACGAGCAGTACTTC	CASSPDSGTGPYEQYF
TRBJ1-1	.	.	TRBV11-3	TGTGCCAGCAGCCCCAACGGGGGAAGGAACACTGAAGCTTTCTTT	CASSPNGGRNTEAFF
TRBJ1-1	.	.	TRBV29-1	TGCAGCGTTGAGTCCGGGTCCAACCCAGCTTTCTTT	CSVESGSNPAFF
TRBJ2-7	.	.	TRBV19	TGTGCCAGTAGTCCCGGGAGATACGAGCAGTACTTC	CASSPGRYEQYF
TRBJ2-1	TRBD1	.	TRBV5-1	TGCGCCAGCAGCTTACCGGGACAGGGGGCCCACAATGAGCAGTTCTTC	CASSLPGQGAHNEQFF
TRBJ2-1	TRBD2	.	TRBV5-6	TGTGCCAGCAGCTTGCCATTATCGGGAGGCAGCAATGAGCAGTTCTTC	CASSLPLSGGSNEQFF
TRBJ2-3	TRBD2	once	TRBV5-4	TGTGCCAGCAGCTTGGCCGGGATAGCGGGAGCCACAGATACGCAGTATTTT	CASSLAGIAGATDTQYF
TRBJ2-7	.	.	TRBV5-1	TGCGCCAGCAGCTTGGCCCGCTCGGGCAGCGGCAGCTACGAGCAGTACTTC	CASSLARSGSGSYEQYF
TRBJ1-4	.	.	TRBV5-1	TGCGCCAGCAGTCCCATTGGAGCAACTAATGAAAAACTGTTTTTT	CASSPIGATNEKLFF
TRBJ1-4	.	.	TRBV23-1	TGCGCCAGCAGTCAGAGTGAAAAACTGTTTTTT	CASSQSEKLFF
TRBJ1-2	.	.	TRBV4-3	TGCGCCAGCAGCCAAGTCGACAGAATAACCAAGGGCTACACCTTC	CASSQVDRITKGYTF
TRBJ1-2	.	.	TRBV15	TGTGCCACCAGCAGAGATCTCGGGAGGGACGCCAATTCTAACTATGGCTACACCTTC	CATSRDLGRDANSNYGYTF
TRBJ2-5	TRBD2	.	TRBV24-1	TGTGCCACCAGTGACAATGGACTAGCGGGAGTGGAGACCCAGTACTTC	CATSDNGLAGVETQYF
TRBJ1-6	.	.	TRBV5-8	TGTGCCAGCAGCTTACGTACGGGAGTGGCGGATTCACCCCTCCACTTT	CASSLRTGVADSPLHF
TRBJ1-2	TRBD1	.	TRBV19	TGTGCCAGTAGTGTGGGGACAGGGGGTCGGTATGGCTACACCTTC	CASSVGTGGRYGYTF
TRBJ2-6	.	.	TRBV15	TGTGCCACCAGCAGAGATCACATAACTGGGGCCAACGTCCTGACTTTC	CATSRDHITGANVLTF
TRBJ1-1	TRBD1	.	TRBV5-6	TGTGCCAGCAGCTACAGGGGGCGGAGGACTGAAGCTTTCTTT	CASSYRGRRTEAFF
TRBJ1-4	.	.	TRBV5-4	TGTGCCAGCAGCCCGACAGGAAGGAATGAAAAACTGTTTTTT	CASSPTGRNEKLFF
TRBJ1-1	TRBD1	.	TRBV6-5	TGTGCCAGCATCGACAGGGTCGGCACTGAAGCTTTCTTT	CASIDRVGTEAFF
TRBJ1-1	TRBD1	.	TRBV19	TGTGCCAGTAGTATAGATCCTACAGGGGGGAACACTGAAGCTTTCTTT	CASSIDPTGGNTEAFF
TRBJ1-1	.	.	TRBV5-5	TGTGCCAGCAGGCAGACAGATATGAACACTGAAGCTTTCTTT	CASRQTDMNTEAFF
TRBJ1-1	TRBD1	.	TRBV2	TGTGCCAGCACACCCGGGACAGGGGGCGAGGACACTGAAGCTTTCTTT	CASTPGTGGEDTEAFF
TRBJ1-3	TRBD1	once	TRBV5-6	TGTGCCAGCAGCTTACGACCTACAGGGGGCCCTGGAAACACCATATATTTT	CASSLRPTGGPGNTIYF
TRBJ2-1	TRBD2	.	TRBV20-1	TGCAGTGCTAGTCAGCGGGGGGTGGGGAATGAGCAGTTCTTC	CSASQRGVGNEQFF
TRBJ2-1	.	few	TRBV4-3	TGCGCCAGCAGCCAAGAGGGGAGTTCCTACAATGAGCAGTTCTTC	CASSQEGSSYNEQFF
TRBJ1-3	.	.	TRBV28	TGTGCCAGCAGTTTTTTGGGCAGGGGAAGAGTTCGCTCTGGAAACACCATATATTTT	CASSFLGRGRVRSGNTIYF
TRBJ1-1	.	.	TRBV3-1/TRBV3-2	TGTGCCAGCAGCCAAAACTCGGACAGAGCTTTCTTT	CASSQNSDRAFF
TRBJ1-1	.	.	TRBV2	TGTGCCAGCAGGAGAGGGGGAGTTTTTGACACTGAAGCTTTCTTT	CASRRGGVFDTEAFF
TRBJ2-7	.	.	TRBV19	TGTGCCAGTTCCATCCTCCAGGGAGGCGAGCAGTACTTC	CASSILQGGEQYF
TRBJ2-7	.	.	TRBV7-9	TGTGCTGCCGAAGGGGACTACGAGCAGTACTTC	CAAEGDYEQYF
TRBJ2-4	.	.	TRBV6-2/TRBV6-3	TGTGCCAGCAGTCACCCCGTCCAGGGGCTGGGAACCAAAAACATTCAGTACTTC	CASSHPVQGLGTKNIQYF
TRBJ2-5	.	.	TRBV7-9	TGTGCCAGCAGCTTAGTATTCAGGGGATGGCGGGAGACCCAGTACTTC	CASSLVFRGWRETQYF
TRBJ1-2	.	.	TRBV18	TGTGCCAGCTCACAGGGTCAGCGGGGCTACACCTTC	CASSQGQRGYTF